This TCR beta chain was sequenced in a study of control samples from healthy donors and cancer patients. Repertoires were generated with immunoSEQ multiplex PCR, while TCRdb's copy carries only in-frame clones and drops some. This table holds 95,000 to 130,000 clones, approximately 90% found once. The CDR3 is 20 amino acids. The V segment lost 3 bases and the J segment 0 bases; nucleotides outside the gene matches: 13. From germline, CDR1 is ENHRY and CDR2 SYGVKD. The sequence was collected from a woman aged 70-85 years in good health. This chain links TRBV10-3 with TRBJ2-1; 11 bases are a match to TRBD2. Sequenced sample: blood. CDR3 DNA: TGTGCCATCAGTGATCTAGCGGGGGGACTAATACCGAGCTCCTACAATGAGCAGTTCTTC. It codes for CAISDLAGGLIPSSYNEQFF.